A few counts support the clone carrying this T cell receptor beta chain. Original handling: Estimates of nucleated cell counts were drawn from the amplification of reference gene primers. Profiling relied on immunoSEQ multiplex PCR, and the TCRdb table lists in-frame clones only, not all of them. V and J calls and clone size are those listed in that table; D and trimming were worked out from the DNA. Among around 170,000 clones, around 80% were seen once, and the ten largest hold 12%. Trimming cost V 3 bases and J 0 bases, with 8 bases left between them. Germline V CDR1 and CDR2: SGHTA, FQGNSA. The CDR3 length is 14 residues. This sample was included in a study of blood T cell repertoires in COVID-19.

The source of this sequence is a man aged 50-60 years who had recovered from COVID-19. Specimen: PBMCs or T cells enriched from blood (not recorded which). This rearrangement joins TRBV7-2 to TRBJ1-1; D unresolved. CDR3 sequence: CASSFGSLNTEAFF. The CDR3 nucleotides are TGTGCCAGCAGCTTCGGGTCGCTGAACACTGAAGCTTTCTTT.